This T cell receptor beta chain was identified in a study of blood T cell repertoires in COVID-19. Study information: Researchers got acute and convalescent COVID-19 samples from the United States, Italy and Spain. PBMCs, B-cell-depleted T cells, or T cells were the source of the cDNA or gDNA that made up the material.

How the authors handled the data: Amplification of reference gene primers provided the estimated nucleated cell counts. Repertoires were generated with immunoSEQ multiplex PCR, while TCRdb's copy carries only in-frame clones and drops some. Clone size and V and J calls were adopted from that table, with D and trimming inferred from the DNA. The table shows tens of thousands of clones, with around 77% occurring only once. Comment on this clone: Germline is not matched at one junction end, which may reflect a read error.

Germline V gene lookup returns CDR1 SSHAT and CDR2 FNYEAQ (reference sequence). The CDR3 contains 15 residues. The sample consisted of peripheral blood. This chain links TRBV7-7 with TRBJ2-7; D possibly matches TRBD1 or TRBD2 (5 bases each). The clonotype comes from a man at least 80 years old with active or convalescent COVID-19. The CDR3 loop is CASSLQAGGGGEQYF. The CDR3 nucleotides read TGTGCTAGCAGCTTACAGGCAGGTGGTGGAGGCGAGCAGTACTTC.